What follows is one T cell receptor beta chain and its context. The data were obtained in a study of early T cells in non-severe SARS-CoV-2 infection. On the study more broadly: Sequenced material consisted of bulk RNA (from unsorted whole blood), and chains were unpaired.

TCRdb itself ran the 5' RACE reads through MiXCR, one entry per CDR3 protein. The sample contains 66,000 or so distinct CDR3 sequences, approximately 13% of which appear only once. Per germline, CDR1 DFQATT and CDR2 SNEGSKA (reference sequence). There are 14 residues in the CDR3. With 3 bases clipped from V and 10 bases from J, the junction kept 8 bases outside the gene matches. The sequencing input was whole blood. The chain joins TRBV20-1 to TRBJ1-6; 8 bases line up with TRBD1. This clonotype originated in an adult who was a healthcare worker with PCR-confirmed SARS-CoV-2 infection or an uninfected control (not recorded which). Here the CDR3 DNA reads TGCAGTGCTAGTAACAGGGGGTTCTCCTCACCCCTCCACTTT. It translates to CSASNRGFSSPLHF.